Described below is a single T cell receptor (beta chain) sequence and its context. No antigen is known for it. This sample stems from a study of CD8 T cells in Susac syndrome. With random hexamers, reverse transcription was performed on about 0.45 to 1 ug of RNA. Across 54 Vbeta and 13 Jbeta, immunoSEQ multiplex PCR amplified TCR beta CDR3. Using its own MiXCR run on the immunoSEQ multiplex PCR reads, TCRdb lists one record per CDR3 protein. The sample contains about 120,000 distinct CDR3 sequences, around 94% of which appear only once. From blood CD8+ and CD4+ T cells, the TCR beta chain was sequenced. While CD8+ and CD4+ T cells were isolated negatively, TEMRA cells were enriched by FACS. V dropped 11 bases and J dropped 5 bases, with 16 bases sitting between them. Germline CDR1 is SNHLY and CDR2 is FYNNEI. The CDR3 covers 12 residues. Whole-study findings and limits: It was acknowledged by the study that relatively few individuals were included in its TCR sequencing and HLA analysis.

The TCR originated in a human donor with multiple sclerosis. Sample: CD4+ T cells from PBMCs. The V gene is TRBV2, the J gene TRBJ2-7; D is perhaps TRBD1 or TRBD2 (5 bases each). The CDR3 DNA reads TGTGCCCTGCGAGGACTGGGGGACGAGCAGTACTTC. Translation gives CALRGLGDEQYF.